The next 17 T cell receptor beta chains were all read from a single sample in a study of vaccination and CD4 T cells after COVID-19. With the Oncomine TCR Beta short-read assay, DNA from cultured CD4+ T cells was sequenced. TCRdb reprocessed the PCR reads via MiXCR and lists one record per CDR3 protein. The sample consists of 15,000 to 20,000 distinct CDR3 sequences, 26% of them appearing once. The treatment was: approximately nine-day PBMC culture with coronavirus spike peptide pools or control peptides (ViraFEST assay). These receptors' targets are unknown. Sequencing was carried out using cultured CD4+ T cells from blood. The origin of the receptors is a human donor with COVID-19.

There are a few counts of this clonotype. V and J are TRBV6-1 and TRBJ1-1; maybe TRBD1 (5 bases). The V gene's germline CDR1 is MNHNS and CDR2 SASEGT. This CDR3 has 12 amino acids. V was trimmed by 3 bases and J by 11 bases, leaving 13 bases between them. This CDR3 reads CASSEGLIEAFF. The CDR3 DNA sequence: TGTGCCAGCAGTGAGGGACTTATAGAGGCTTTCTTT.

The chain recombines TRBV5-4 with TRBJ2-2; 10 nucleotides match TRBD1. J lost 2 bases, V lost 3 bases, and 7 bases had no gene match. CDR1 is SGHNT, CDR2 YYREEE, per germline (reference sequence). The CDR3 runs to 17 residues. The DNA of the CDR3 is TGTGCCAGCAGCTCGGGCCGGGACAGGGGTAACACCGGGGAGCTGTTTTTT. It specifies CASSSGRDRGNTGELFF.

This clonotype was observed a single time. The chain joins TRBV5-1 to TRBJ2-3; 10 nucleotides match TRBD2. V shed 0 bases and J 5 bases; nucleotides not matched to a gene: 3. The CDR3 totals 15 residues. The germline V gene has CDR1 SGHRS and CDR2 YFSETQ. The CDR3 sequence is CASSLVLAGGDTQYF. In nucleotides, the CDR3 is TGCGCCAGCAGCTTGGTGTTAGCGGGAGGAGATACGCAGTATTTT.

V and J are TRBV5-1 and TRBJ2-7; 11 nucleotides agree with TRBD1. Unmatched junction bases numbered 9, after V lost 3 bases and J lost 4 bases. Germline V gene sequence: CDR1 SGHRS, CDR2 YFSETQ. The CDR3 extends over 16 amino acids. The CDR3: CASSSRSGTGGYEQYF. The CDR3 nucleotides are TGCGCCAGCAGCTCCAGGTCGGGGACAGGGGGGTACGAGCAGTACTTC.

The V and J genes are TRBV6-5 and TRBJ2-5, with D possibly matching TRBD1 (6 bases). V was trimmed by 4 bases and J by 5 bases, leaving 14 bases between them. The CDR3 totals 14 residues. Germline V gene data show CDR1 as MNHEY and CDR2 as SVGAGI. The CDR3 loop reads CASSWTAGGETQYF. For the CDR3, the DNA is TGTGCCAGCAGTTGGACAGCTGGCGGGGAGACCCAGTACTTC.

In its sample, this clonotype was seen a few times. The chain combines TRBV27 with TRBJ2-3, with a tentative D call TRBD1 (6 bases). The CDR3 loop spans 17 amino acids. Trimming stripped 3 bases from V and 2 bases from J, with 18 bases between. The V gene's germline CDR1 is MNHEY and CDR2 SMNVEV (reference sequence). The CDR3 region is CASSFGGRGSPTDTQYF. DNA of the CDR3: TGTGCCAGCAGTTTTGGGGGCCGGGGAAGTCCCACAGATACGCAGTATTTT.

This clonotype was observed a few times. This chain links TRBV30 with TRBJ1-4; tentative D call: TRBD1 (5 bases). CDR1 is GTSNPN and CDR2 is SVGIG in the germline V gene (reference sequence). The CDR3 consists of 13 residues. V gave up 5 bases and J gave up 7 bases, with 14 bases separating them. The CDR3 reads CAWGGGRGEKLFF. The CDR3 nucleotides are TGTGCCTGGGGGGGAGGGAGAGGTGAAAAACTGTTTTTT. The full variable domain, rest sourced from reference TRBV30 and TRBJ1-4, is SQTIHQWPATLVQPVGSPLSLECTVEGTSNPNLYWYRQAAGRGLQLLFYSVGIGQISSEVPQNLSASRPQDRQFILSSKKLLLSDSGFYLCAWGGGRGEKLFFGSGTQLSVL.

V is TRBV2 and J is TRBJ1-2, with D possibly TRBD1 on 5 matching bases. V was clipped by 5 bases and J by 6 bases, with 10 bases between them. Germline V gene sequence: CDR1 SNHLY, CDR2 FYNNEI. CDR3 length equals 12 residues. CDR3 loop: CASSPGANGYTF. Written as DNA, the CDR3 is TGTGCCAGCAGTCCCGGGGCGAATGGCTACACCTTC. Together with reference TRBV2 and TRBJ1-2, the CDR3 gives the full variable domain: EPEVTQTPSHQVTQMGQEVILRCVPISNHLYFYWYRQILGQKVEFLVSFYNNEISEKSEIFDDQFSVERPDGSNFTLKIRSTKLEDSAMYFCASSPGANGYTFGSGTRLTVV.

The J gene is TRBJ1-1, the V gene TRBV7-3, with D unresolved. The germline V gene encodes CDR1 SGHTA and CDR2 FQGTGA. V was pared by 5 bases and J by 6 bases, with 16 bases between. The CDR3 loop spans 14 amino acids. CDR3 nucleotide sequence: TGTGCCAGCAGCCCGCAGCGGGGATGGTCTGAAGCTTTCTTT. It yields the protein CASSPQRGWSEAFF.

The chain has TRBV24-1 and TRBJ1-4; weak D call: TRBD1 (5 bases). Trimming took off 0 bases at V and 0 bases at J, with 16 bases between the two ends. Looked up from germline, CDR1 is KGHDR and CDR2 is SFDVKD. The CDR3 length is 19 residues. The CDR3 nucleotides read TGTGCCACCAGTGATTTGCGACCGACCGACAGCGCAACTAATGAAAAACTGTTTTTT. It specifies CATSDLRPTDSATNEKLFF.

V gene TRBV6-1 combines with J gene TRBJ2-3, with 10 bases lining up with TRBD1. The CDR3 covers 16 residues. V dropped 6 bases and J dropped 4; count of bases not matched to a gene: 10. Looked up from germline, CDR1 is MNHNS and CDR2 is SASEGT. In DNA form, the CDR3 reads TGTGCCAGCAGGGACGACAGGGGGCTGAGGTCAGATACGCAGTATTTT. It specifies CASRDDRGLRSDTQYF.

The V gene is TRBV7-9, the J gene TRBJ2-7; no firm D call. Deletions cut 2 bases from V and 5 bases from J, with 10 bases between. The V gene's germline CDR1 is SEHNR and CDR2 FQNEAQ (reference sequence). The CDR3 contains 13 residues. The CDR3 is CASSLSGGDEQYF. The CDR3 nucleotides read TGTGCCAGCAGCTTATCGGGTGGCGACGAGCAGTACTTC.

J is TRBJ2-5 and V is TRBV7-9, with 9 positions matching TRBD2. The CDR3 loop spans 18 amino acids. J lost 1 base, V lost 1 base, and 10 bases had no gene match. Germline lookup yields CDR1 SEHNR and CDR2 FQNEAQ (reference sequence). The chain's CDR3 is CASSLGSPGLAFQETQYF. The CDR3 nucleotides are TGTGCCAGCAGCTTAGGCTCTCCGGGACTAGCATTCCAAGAGACCCAGTACTTC.

V gene TRBV11-2 combines with J gene TRBJ1-1, with no clear D. The V end lost 5 bases, the J end lost 2 bases, and 15 bases lay between the germline ends. Germline-derived CDR1 and CDR2 are SGHAT and FQNNGV. The CDR3 sequence is 15 residues long. For the CDR3, the DNA is TGTGCCAGCAGCCCGACGGGTAGGACTAACACTGAAGCTTTCTTT. Amino acids: CASSPTGRTNTEAFF.

This clonotype has only a few counts. CDR3 nucleotides: TGTGCCAGCAGTGAAACGGGACCGAACTATGGCTACACCTTC. Its protein is CASSETGPNYGYTF. The chain combines TRBV2 with TRBJ1-2; weak D call: TRBD1 (5 bases). This CDR3 comprises 14 residues. Germline values: CDR1 SNHLY, CDR2 FYNNEI. V was clipped by 2 bases and J by 2 bases, with 9 bases between them.

This clonotype has just a few counts. The chain links TRBV19 to TRBJ1-1, with D perhaps matching TRBD1 (6 bases). With 7 bases removed from V and 4 bases from J, the gap between germline ends came to 16 bases. Germline V gene data show CDR1 as LNHDA and CDR2 as SQIVND (reference sequence). The CDR3 extends over 14 amino acids. CDR3: CASTLRGAGTEAFF. The CDR3 nucleotides read TGTGCCAGTACTTTACGGGGGGCGGGCACTGAAGCTTTCTTT. The full variable domain, with the rest looked up from reference TRBV19 and TRBJ1-1, is DGGITQSPKYLFRKEGQNVTLSCEQNLNHDAMYWYRQDPGQGLRLIYYSQIVNDFQKGDIAEGYSVSREKKESFPLTVTSAQKNPTAFYLCASTLRGAGTEAFFGQGTRLTVV.

The V and J genes are TRBV19 and TRBJ2-7; 7 nucleotides line up with TRBD2. This CDR3 is 13 amino acids long. V was clipped by 5 bases and J by 4 bases; unmatched bases: 5. Germline CDR1 reads LNHDA; CDR2 reads SQIVND (reference sequence). In DNA, the CDR3 is TGTGCCAGTAGTGCCGGGGGGATTTACGAGCAGTACTTC. Protein sequence: CASSAGGIYEQYF.